A single T cell receptor beta chain is shown here with its context. TCRdb re-analysed the PCR reads in MiXCR, keeping a single row per CDR3 protein. The sample lists fewer than 90,000 distinct CDR3 sequences; approximately 54% were seen once. The sample comes from a study of CDR3 diversity in severe acne. This CDR3 is 14 amino acids long. CDR1 SGDLS and CDR2 YYNGEE come from the germline V gene. The V and J ends lost 0 bases and 5 bases respectively, with 11 bases between them. The receptor's source is a male donor with severe acne vulgaris. The chain combines TRBV9 with TRBJ1-2; D might be TRBD1 (6 bases). Specimen: blood. The CDR3 coding sequence is TGTGCCAGCAGCGTAGATACAGGGCAATATGGCTACACCTTC. Protein product: CASSVDTGQYGYTF.